This T cell receptor (beta chain) was identified during a study of shared clonotypes between healthy human individuals. Broader study findings: In contrast to clonotypes shared by all four donors, non-shared clonotypes had lower generation probabilities.

Turning to this clone: Its specificity is unknown.

The V gene's germline CDR1 is SGHAT and CDR2 FQNNGV. V gave up 1 base and J gave up 5 bases, with 8 bases separating them. There are 14 residues in the CDR3. An even split of each subset's genomic DNA across several immunoSEQ plates was performed. Sequenced by immunoSEQ multiplex PCR; TCRdb stores in-frame clones only, minus some. The sample has under 1,100,000 clones, 65% to 75% seen once. This clonotype originated in a man between 18 and 29 years old in good health. V gene TRBV11-2 combines with J gene TRBJ2-2; no clear D gene. Source material: memory CD4+ T cells sorted from blood. As for subset: CD45RA-negative fraction. CDR3 sequence (DNA): TGTGCCAGCAGCTTAGGGCTCAGGACCGGGGAGCTGTTTTTT. Residues: CASSLGLRTGELFF. Full variable domain (rest looked up from reference TRBV11-2 and TRBJ2-2): EAGVAQSPRYKIIEKRQSVAFWCNPISGHATLYWYQQILGQGPKLLIQFQNNGVVDDSQLPKDRFSAERLKGVDSTLKIQPAKLEDSAVYLCASSLGLRTGELFFGEGSRLTVL.